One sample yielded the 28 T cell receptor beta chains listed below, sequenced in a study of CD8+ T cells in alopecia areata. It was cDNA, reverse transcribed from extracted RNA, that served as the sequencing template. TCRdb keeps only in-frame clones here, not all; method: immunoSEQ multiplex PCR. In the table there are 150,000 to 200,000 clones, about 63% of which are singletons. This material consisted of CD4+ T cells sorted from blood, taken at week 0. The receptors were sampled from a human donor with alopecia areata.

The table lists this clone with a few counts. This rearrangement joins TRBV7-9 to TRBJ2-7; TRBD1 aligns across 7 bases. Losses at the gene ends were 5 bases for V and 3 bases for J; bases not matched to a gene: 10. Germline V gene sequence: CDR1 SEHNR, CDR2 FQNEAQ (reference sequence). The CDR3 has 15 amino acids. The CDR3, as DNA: TGTGCCAGCAGCGACCCGACAGGGAAACGCTACGAGCAGTACTTC. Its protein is CASSDPTGKRYEQYF.

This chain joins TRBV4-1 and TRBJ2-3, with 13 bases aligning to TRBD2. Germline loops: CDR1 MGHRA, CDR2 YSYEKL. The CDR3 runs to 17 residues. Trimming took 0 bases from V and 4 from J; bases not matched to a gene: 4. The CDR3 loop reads CASSQDYTSGGADTQYF. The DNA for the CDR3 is TGCGCCAGCAGCCAAGATTATACTAGCGGGGGGGCAGATACGCAGTATTTT.

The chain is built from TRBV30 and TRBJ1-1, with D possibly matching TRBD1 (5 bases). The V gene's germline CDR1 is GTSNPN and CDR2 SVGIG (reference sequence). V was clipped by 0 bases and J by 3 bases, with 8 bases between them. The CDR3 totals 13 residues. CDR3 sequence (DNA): TGTGCCTGGAGTGTAACGGGGGACACTGAAGCTTTCTTT. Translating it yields CAWSVTGDTEAFF. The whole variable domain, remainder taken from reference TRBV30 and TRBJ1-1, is SQTIHQWPATLVQPVGSPLSLECTVEGTSNPNLYWYRQAAGRGLQLLFYSVGIGQISSEVPQNLSASRPQDRQFILSSKKLLLSDSGFYLCAWSVTGDTEAFFGQGTRLTVV.

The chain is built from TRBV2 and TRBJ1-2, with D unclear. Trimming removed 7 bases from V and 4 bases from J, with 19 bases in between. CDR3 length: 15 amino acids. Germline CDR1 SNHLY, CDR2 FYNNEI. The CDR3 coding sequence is TGTGCCAGCAAGCTATTTGAGACGTCCACCTATGGCTACACCTTC. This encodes CASKLFETSTYGYTF.

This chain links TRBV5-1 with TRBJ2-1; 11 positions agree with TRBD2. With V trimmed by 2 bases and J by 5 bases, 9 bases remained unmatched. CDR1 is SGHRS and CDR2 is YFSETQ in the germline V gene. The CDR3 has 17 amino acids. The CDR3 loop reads CASSFPRTSGLNNEQFF. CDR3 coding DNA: TGCGCCAGCAGCTTCCCCCGGACTAGCGGGCTCAACAATGAGCAGTTCTTC. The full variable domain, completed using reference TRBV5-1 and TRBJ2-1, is KAGVTQTPRYLIKTRGQQVTLSCSPISGHRSVSWYQQTPGQGLQFLFEYFSETQRNKGNFPGRFSGRQFSNSRSEMNVSTLELGDSALYLCASSFPRTSGLNNEQFFGPGTRLTVL.

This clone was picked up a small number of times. This CDR3 is CASTPGQSREKLFF. In DNA, the CDR3 is TGTGCCAGCACCCCAGGACAGTCCCGTGAAAAACTGTTTTTT. The chain is built from TRBV6-6 and TRBJ1-4; maybe TRBD1 (6 bases). This CDR3 is 14 amino acids long. V lost 7 bases and J lost 7, with 16 bases in between. From germline, CDR1 is MNHNY and CDR2 SVGAGI (reference sequence).

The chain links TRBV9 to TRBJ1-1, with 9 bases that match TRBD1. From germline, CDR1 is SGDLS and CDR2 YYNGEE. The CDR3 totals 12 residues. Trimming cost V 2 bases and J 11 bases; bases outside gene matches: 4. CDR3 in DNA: TGTGCCAGCAGCGTGGGACAGGGTGGTGCTTTCTTT. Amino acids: CASSVGQGGAFF.

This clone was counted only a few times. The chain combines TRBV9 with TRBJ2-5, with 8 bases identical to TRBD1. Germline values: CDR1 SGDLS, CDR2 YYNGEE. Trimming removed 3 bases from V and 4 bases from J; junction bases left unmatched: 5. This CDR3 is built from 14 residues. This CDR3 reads CASSAGQGRETQYF. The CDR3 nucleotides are TGTGCCAGCAGCGCCGGACAGGGAAGAGAGACCCAGTACTTC.

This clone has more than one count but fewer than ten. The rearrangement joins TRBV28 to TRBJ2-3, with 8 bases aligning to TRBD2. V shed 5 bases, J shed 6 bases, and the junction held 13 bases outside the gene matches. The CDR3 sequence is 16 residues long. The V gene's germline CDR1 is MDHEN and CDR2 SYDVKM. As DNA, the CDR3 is TGTGCCAGCAGTCCCCCCGGTGGGGGCGGGAGGGATACGCAGTATTTT. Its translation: CASSPPGGGGRDTQYF.

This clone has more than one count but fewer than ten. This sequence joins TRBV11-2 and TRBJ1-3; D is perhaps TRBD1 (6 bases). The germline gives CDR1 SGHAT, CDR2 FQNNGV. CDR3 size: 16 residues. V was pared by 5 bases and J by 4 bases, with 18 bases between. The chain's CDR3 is CASSTYPQGGGNTIYF. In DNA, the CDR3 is TGTGCCAGCAGCACCTATCCACAGGGAGGAGGAAACACCATATATTTT. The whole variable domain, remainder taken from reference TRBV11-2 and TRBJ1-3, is EAGVAQSPRYKIIEKRQSVAFWCNPISGHATLYWYQQILGQGPKLLIQFQNNGVVDDSQLPKDRFSAERLKGVDSTLKIQPAKLEDSAVYLCASSTYPQGGGNTIYFGEGSWLTVV.

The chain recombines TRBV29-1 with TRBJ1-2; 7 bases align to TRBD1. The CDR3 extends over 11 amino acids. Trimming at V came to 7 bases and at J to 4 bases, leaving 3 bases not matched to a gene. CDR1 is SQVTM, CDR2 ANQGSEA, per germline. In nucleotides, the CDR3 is TGCAGCGGGCAGGGGGTCTATGGCTACACCTTC. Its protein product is CSGQGVYGYTF.

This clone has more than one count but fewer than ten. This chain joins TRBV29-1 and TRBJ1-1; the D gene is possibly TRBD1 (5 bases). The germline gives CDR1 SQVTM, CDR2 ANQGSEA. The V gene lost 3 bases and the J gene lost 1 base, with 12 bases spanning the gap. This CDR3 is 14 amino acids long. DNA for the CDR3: TGCAGCGTTGAGGAAGCAGGGAGGAACACTGAAGCTTTCTTT. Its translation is CSVEEAGRNTEAFF. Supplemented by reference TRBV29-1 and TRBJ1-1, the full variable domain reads SAVISQKPSRDICQRGTSLTIQCQVDSQVTMMFWYRQQPGQSLTLIATANQGSEATYESGFVIDKFPISRPNLTFSTLTVSNMSPEDSSIYLCSVEEAGRNTEAFFGQGTRLTVV.

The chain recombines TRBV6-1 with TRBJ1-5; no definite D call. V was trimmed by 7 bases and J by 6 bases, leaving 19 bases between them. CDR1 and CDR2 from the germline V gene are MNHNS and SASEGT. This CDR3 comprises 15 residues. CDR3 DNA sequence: TGTGCCAGCAAAACCTCGACGAGGGTTGCTCAGCCCCAGCATTTT. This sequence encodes CASKTSTRVAQPQHF.

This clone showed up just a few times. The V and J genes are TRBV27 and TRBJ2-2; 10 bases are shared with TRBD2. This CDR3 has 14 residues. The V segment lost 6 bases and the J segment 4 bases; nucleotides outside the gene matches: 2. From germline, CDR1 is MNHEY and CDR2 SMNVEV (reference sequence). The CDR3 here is CASRLAGSTGELFF. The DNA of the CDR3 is TGTGCCAGCAGACTAGCGGGGTCCACCGGGGAGCTGTTTTTT.

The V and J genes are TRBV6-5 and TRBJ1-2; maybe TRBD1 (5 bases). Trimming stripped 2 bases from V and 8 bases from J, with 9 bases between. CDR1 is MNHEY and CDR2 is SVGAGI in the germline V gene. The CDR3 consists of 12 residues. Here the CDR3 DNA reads TGTGCCAGCAGTTACGAGGGGAGAGGCTACACCTTC. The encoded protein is CASSYEGRGYTF.

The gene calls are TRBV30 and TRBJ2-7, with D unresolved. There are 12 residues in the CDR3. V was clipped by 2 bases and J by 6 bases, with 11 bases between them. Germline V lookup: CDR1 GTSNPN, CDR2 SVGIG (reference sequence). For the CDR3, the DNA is TGTGCCTGGAGTAACAAGATTCGCGAGCAGTACTTC. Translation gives CAWSNKIREQYF.

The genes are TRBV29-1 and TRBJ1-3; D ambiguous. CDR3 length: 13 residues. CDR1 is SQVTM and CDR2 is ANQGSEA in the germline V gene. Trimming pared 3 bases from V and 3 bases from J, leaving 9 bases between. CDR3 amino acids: CSVEAALGNTIYF. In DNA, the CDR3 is TGCAGCGTTGAGGCAGCCCTTGGAAACACCATATATTTT.

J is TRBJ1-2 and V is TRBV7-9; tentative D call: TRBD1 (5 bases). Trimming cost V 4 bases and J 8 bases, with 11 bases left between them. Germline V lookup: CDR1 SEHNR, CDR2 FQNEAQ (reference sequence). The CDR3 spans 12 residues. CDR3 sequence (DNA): TGTGCCAGCAGCTCAGGGACCGGGGGCTACACCTTC. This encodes CASSSGTGGYTF.

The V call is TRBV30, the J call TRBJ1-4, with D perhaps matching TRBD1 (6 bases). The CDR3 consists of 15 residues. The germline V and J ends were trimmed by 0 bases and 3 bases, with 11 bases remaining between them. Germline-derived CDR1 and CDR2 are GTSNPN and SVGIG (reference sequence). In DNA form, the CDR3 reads TGTGCCTGGAGTGTACAGGGAAGCGCTAATGAAAAACTGTTTTTT. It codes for CAWSVQGSANEKLFF.

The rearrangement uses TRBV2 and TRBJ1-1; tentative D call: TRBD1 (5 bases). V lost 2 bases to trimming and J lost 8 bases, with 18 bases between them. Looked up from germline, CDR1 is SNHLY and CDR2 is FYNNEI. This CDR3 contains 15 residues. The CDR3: CASSERFGQGGEAFF. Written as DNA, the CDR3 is TGTGCCAGCAGTGAAAGGTTCGGGCAGGGTGGGGAAGCTTTCTTT.

The CDR3 region is CAWSKLRLNTEAFF. Here the CDR3 DNA reads TGTGCCTGGAGTAAGTTACGGCTGAACACTGAAGCTTTCTTT. This chain links TRBV30 with TRBJ1-1, with D unresolved. Germline CDR1 reads GTSNPN; CDR2 reads SVGIG (reference sequence). The CDR3 has 14 amino acids. The ends were cut back, 2 bases at V and 0 bases at J, with 10 bases in the middle. Looking up the rest from reference TRBV30 and TRBJ1-1 gives the full variable domain: SQTIHQWPATLVQPVGSPLSLECTVEGTSNPNLYWYRQAAGRGLQLLFYSVGIGQISSEVPQNLSASRPQDRQFILSSKKLLLSDSGFYLCAWSKLRLNTEAFFGQGTRLTVV.

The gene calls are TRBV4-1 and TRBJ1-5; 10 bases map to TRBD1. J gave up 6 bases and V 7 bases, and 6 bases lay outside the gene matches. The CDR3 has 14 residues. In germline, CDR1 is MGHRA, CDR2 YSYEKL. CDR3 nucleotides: TGCGCCAGCAAGGGACAGGGGTCTGGTCAGCCCCAGCATTTT. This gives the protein CASKGQGSGQPQHF.

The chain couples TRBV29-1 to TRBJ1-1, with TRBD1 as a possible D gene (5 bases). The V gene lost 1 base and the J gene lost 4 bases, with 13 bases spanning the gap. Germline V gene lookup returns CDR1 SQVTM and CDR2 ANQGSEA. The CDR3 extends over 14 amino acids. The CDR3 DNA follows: TGCAGCGTTGAAGTGTTGGGGGTAAGCACTGAAGCTTTCTTT. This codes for CSVEVLGVSTEAFF.

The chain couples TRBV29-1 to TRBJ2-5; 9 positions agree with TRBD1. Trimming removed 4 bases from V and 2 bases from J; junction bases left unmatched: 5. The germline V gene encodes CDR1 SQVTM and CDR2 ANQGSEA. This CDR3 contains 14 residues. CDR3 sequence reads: CSVGVTGGQETQYF. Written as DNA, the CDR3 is TGCAGCGTTGGGGTGACAGGGGGGCAAGAGACCCAGTACTTC.

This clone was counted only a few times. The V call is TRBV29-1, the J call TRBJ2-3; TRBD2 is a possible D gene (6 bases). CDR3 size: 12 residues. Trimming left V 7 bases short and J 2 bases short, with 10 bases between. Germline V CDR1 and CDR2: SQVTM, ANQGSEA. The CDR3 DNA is TGCAGCGGGAGGGGATACACAGATACGCAGTATTTT. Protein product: CSGRGYTDTQYF.

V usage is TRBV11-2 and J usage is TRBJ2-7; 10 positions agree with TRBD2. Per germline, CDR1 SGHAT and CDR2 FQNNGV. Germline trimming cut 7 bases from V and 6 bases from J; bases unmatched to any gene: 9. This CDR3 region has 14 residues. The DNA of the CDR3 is TGTGCCAGCAAGTTATATGGGACTAGCGTCGAGCAGTACTTC. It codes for CASKLYGTSVEQYF.

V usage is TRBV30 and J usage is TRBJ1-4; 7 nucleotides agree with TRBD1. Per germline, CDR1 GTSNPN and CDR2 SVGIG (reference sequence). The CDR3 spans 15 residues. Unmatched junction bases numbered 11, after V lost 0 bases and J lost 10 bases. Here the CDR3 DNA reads TGTGCCTGGAGTGTACCACGGCAGGGGGAGGGAAAACTGTTTTTT. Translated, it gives CAWSVPRQGEGKLFF.

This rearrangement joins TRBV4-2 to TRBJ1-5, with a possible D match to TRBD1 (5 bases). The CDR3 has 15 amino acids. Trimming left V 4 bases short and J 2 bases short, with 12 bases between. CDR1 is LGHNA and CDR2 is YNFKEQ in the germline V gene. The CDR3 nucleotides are TGTGCCAGCAGCCGGGACCCGGGGGGCAATCAGCCCCAGCATTTT. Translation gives CASSRDPGGNQPQHF.